The clone carrying this TCR beta chain showed up many times. The antigen remains undetermined. J lost 8 bases, V lost 1 base, and 8 bases had no gene match. Germline values: CDR1 SQVTM, CDR2 ANQGSEA. This CDR3 spans 14 amino acids. These data are taken from a study of CD8 T cells in ankylosing spondylitis. Study results and limitations: A motif in TCR beta, a set of roughly 8 highly homologous variants, appeared characteristic of ankylosing spondylitis blood. Some motif variants were previously reported in reactive arthritis synovial fluid and blood.

TCRdb passed the 5' RACE reads through MiXCR, listing each CDR3 protein once. Here the sample spans around 150,000 distinct CDR3 sequences, around 16% being singletons. The chain couples TRBV29-1 to TRBJ1-2, with TRBD1 matching over 9 bases. This clonotype was sampled from a male donor with ankylosing spondylitis or in good health (not recorded which). The source material was blood, either unsorted or a sorted T cell fraction (not recorded which). The CDR3 DNA follows: TGCAGCGTTGAAGCCGAGGACAGGGGCCGGGGCTACACCTTC. Translated: CSVEAEDRGRGYTF.